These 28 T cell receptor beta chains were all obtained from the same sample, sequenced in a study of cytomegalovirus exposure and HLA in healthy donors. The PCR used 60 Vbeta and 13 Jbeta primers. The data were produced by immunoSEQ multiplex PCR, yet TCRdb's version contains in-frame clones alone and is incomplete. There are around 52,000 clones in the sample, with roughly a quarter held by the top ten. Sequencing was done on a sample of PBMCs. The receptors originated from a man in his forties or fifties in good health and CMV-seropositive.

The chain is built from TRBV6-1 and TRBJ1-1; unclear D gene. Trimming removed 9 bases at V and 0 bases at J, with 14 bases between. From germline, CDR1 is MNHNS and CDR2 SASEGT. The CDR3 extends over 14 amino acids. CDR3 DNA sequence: TGTGCCAGTATCACAATTTCCATGAACACTGAAGCTTTCTTT. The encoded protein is CASITISMNTEAFF.

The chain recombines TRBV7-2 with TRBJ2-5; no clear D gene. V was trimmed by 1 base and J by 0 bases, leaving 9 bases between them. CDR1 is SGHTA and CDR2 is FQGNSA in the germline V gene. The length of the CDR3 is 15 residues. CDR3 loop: CASSLESMYQETQYF. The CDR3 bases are TGTGCCAGCAGCTTAGAATCCATGTACCAAGAGACCCAGTACTTC.

The CDR3 DNA reads as TGTGCCAGCCGATCGAGGACTAGCGGGGGACAAGAGACCCAGTACTTC. Translating it yields CASRSRTSGGQETQYF. The chain recombines TRBV7-8 with TRBJ2-5, with 13 bases identical to TRBD2. Germline V gives CDR1 SGHVS, CDR2 FQNEAQ. This CDR3 region has 16 residues. Germline trimming cut 8 bases from V and 2 bases from J; bases unmatched to any gene: 8.

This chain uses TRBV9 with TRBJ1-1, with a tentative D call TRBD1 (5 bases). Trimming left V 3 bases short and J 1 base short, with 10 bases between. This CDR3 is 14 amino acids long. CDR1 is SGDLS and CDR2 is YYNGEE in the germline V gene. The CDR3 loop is CASSAGGGNTEAFF. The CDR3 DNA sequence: TGTGCCAGCAGCGCCGGGGGGGGGAACACTGAAGCTTTCTTT.

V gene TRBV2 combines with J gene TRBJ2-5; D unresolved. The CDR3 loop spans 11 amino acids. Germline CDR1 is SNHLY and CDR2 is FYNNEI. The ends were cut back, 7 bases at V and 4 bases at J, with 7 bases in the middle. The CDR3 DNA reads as TGTGCCAGCATAGGAGCAGAGACCCAGTACTTC. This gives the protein CASIGAETQYF. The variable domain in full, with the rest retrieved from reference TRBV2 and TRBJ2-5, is EPEVTQTPSHQVTQMGQEVILRCVPISNHLYFYWYRQILGQKVEFLVSFYNNEISEKSEIFDDQFSVERPDGSNFTLKIRSTKLEDSAMYFCASIGAETQYFGPGTRLLVL.

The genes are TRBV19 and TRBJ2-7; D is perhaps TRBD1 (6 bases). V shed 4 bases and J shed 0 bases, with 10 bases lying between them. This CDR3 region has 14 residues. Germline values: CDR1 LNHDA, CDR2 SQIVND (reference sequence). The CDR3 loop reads CASSTPGHSYEQYF. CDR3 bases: TGTGCCAGTAGTACGCCGGGACACTCCTACGAGCAGTACTTC.

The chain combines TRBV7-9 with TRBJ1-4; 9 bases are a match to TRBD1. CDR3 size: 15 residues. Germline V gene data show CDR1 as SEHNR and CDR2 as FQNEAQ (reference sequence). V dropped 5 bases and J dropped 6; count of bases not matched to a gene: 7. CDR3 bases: TGTGCCAGCAGCACGTACCGGGACAGGGATGAAAAACTGTTTTTT. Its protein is CASSTYRDRDEKLFF.

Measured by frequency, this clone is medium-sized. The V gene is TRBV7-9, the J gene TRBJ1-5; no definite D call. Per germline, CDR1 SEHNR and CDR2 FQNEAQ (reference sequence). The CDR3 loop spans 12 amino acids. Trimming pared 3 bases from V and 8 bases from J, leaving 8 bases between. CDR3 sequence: CASSFGSEPQHF. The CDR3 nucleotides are TGTGCCAGCAGCTTTGGGAGTGAGCCCCAGCATTTT.

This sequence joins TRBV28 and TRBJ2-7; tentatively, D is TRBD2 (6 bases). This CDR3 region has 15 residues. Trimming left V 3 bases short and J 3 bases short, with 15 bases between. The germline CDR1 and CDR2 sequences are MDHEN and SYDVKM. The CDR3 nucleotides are TGTGCCAGCAGTTTTTGGAGCGGGCGCTACTACGAGCAGTACTTC. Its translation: CASSFWSGRYYEQYF.

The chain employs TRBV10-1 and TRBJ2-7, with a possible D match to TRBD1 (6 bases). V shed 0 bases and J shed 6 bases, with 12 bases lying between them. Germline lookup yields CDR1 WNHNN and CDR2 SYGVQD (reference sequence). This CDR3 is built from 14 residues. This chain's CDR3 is CASSESYRAGEQYF. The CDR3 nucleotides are TGCGCCAGCAGTGAGTCTTACAGGGCGGGCGAGCAGTACTTC.

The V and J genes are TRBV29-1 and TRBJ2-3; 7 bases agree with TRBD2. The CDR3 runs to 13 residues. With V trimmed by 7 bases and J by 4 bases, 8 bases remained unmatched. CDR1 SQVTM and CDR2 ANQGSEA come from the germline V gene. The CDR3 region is CSAERGRADTQYF. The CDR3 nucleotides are TGCAGCGCTGAGCGGGGCCGGGCAGATACGCAGTATTTT.

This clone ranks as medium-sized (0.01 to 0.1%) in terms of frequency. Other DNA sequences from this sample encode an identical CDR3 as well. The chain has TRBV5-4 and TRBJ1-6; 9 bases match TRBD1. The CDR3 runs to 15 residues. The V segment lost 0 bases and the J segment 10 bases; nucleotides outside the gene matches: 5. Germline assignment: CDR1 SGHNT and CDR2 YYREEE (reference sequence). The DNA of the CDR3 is TGTGCCAGCAGCTTGGATGGGACAGGGAGCTCACCCCTCCACTTT. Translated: CASSLDGTGSSPLHF. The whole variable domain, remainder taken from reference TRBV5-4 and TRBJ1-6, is ETGVTQSPTHLIKTRGQQVTLRCSSQSGHNTVSWYQQALGQGPQFIFQYYREEENGRGNFPPRFSGLQFPNYSSELNVNALELDDSALYLCASSLDGTGSSPLHFGNGTRLTVT.

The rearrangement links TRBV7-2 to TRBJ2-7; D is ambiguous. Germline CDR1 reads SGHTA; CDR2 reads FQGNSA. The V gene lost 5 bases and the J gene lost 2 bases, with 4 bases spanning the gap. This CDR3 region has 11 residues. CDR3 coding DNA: TGTGCCAGCAGCGTTACCTACGAGCAGTACTTC. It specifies CASSVTYEQYF. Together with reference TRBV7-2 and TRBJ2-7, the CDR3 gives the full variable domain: GAGVSQSPSNKVTEKGKDVELRCDPISGHTALYWYRQSLGQGLEFLIYFQGNSAPDKSGLPSDRFSAERTGGSVSTLTIQRTQQEDSAVYLCASSVTYEQYFGPGTRLTVT.

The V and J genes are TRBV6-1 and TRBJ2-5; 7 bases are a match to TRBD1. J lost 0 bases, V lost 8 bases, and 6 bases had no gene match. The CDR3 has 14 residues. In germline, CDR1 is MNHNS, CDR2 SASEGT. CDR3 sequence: CASRGQADQETQYF. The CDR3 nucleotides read TGTGCCAGCCGAGGACAGGCCGACCAAGAGACCCAGTACTTC.

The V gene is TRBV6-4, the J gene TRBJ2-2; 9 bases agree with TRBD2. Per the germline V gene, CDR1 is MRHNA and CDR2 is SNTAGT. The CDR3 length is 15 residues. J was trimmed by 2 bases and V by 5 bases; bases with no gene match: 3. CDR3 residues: CASSSSGENTGELFF. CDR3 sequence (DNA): TGTGCCAGCAGTTCTAGCGGGGAAAACACCGGGGAGCTGTTTTTT.

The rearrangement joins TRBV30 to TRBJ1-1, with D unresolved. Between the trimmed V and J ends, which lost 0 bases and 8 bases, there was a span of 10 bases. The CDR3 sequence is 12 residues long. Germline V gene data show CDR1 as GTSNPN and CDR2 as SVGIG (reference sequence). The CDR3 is CAWSVAGLEAFF. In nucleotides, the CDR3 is TGTGCCTGGAGTGTAGCAGGCCTGGAAGCTTTCTTT.

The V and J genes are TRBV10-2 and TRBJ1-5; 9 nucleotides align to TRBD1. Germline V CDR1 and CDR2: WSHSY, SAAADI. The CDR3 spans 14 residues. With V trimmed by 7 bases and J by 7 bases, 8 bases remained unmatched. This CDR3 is CASTAQGASQPQHF. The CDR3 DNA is TGCGCCAGCACTGCACAGGGGGCAAGCCAGCCCCAGCATTTT.

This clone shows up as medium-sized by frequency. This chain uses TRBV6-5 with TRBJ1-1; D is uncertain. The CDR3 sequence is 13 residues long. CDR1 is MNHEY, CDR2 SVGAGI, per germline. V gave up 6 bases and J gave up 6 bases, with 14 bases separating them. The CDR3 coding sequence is TGTGCCAGCAGACAAGGGTCTAGCCCTGAAGCTTTCTTT. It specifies CASRQGSSPEAFF.

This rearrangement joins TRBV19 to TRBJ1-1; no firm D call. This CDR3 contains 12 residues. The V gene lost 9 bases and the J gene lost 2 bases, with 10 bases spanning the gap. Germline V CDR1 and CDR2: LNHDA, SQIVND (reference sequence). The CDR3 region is CASTARNTEAFF. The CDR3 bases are TGTGCCAGCACCGCCAGAAACACTGAAGCTTTCTTT.

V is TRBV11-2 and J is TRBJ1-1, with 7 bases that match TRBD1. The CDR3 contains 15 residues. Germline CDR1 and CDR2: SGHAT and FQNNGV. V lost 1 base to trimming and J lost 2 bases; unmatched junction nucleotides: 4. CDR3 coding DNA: TGTGCCAGCAGCTTAGGCCGGGACAGCAACACTGAAGCTTTCTTT. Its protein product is CASSLGRDSNTEAFF.

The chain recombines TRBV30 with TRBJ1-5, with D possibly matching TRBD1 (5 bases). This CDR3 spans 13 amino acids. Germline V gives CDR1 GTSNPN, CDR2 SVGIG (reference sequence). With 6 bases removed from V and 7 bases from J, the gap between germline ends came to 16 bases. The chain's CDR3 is CACTPGHRQPQHF. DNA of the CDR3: TGTGCCTGCACCCCCGGGCACAGGCAGCCCCAGCATTTT.

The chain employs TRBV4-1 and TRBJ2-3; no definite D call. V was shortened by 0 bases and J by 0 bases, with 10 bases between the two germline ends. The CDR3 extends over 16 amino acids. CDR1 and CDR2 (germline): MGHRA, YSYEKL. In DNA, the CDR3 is TGCGCCAGCAGCCAAGACTTCAGTCTTAGCACAGATACGCAGTATTTT. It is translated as CASSQDFSLSTDTQYF.

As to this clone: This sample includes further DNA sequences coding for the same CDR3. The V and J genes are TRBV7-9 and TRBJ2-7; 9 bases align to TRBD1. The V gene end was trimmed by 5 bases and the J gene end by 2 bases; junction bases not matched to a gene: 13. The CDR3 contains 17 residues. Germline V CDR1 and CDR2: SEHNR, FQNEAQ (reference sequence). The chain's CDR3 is CASSPPGQGAHPYEQYF. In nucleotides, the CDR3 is TGTGCCAGCAGCCCCCCGGGACAGGGTGCCCATCCCTACGAGCAGTACTTC.

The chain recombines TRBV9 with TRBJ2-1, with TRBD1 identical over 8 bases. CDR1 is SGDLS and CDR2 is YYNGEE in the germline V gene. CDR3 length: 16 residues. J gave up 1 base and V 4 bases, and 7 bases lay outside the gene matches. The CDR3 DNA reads TGTGCCAGCAGCATGACACAGGGGGGATCCTACAATGAGCAGTTCTTC. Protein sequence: CASSMTQGGSYNEQFF.

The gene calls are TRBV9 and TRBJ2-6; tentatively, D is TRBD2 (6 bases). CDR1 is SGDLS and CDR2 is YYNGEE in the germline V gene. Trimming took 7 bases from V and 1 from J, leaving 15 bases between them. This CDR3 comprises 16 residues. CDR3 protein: CASSGLGRSGANVLTF. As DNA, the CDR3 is TGTGCCAGCTCGGGCCTGGGGAGGTCTGGGGCCAACGTCCTGACTTTC.

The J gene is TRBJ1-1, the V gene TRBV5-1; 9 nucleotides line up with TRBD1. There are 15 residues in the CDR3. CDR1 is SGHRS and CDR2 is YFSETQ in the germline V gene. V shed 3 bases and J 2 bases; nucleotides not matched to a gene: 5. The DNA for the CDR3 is TGCGCCAGCAGCTCTACCACAGGGGGCAACACTGAAGCTTTCTTT. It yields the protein CASSSTTGGNTEAFF.

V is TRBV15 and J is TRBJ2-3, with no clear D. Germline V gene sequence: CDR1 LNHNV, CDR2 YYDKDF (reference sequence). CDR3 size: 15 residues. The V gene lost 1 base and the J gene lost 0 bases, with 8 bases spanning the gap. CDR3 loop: CATSRGTPSTDTQYF. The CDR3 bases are TGTGCCACCAGCAGAGGCACTCCTAGCACAGATACGCAGTATTTT.

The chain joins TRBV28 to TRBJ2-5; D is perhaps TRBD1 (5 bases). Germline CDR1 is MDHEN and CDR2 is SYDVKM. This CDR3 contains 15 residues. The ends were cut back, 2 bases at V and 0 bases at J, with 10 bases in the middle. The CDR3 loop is CASSLQGLYQETQYF. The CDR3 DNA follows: TGTGCCAGCAGTTTACAGGGTCTGTACCAAGAGACCCAGTACTTC.